Each of the 3 T cell receptor beta chains below was sequenced from the same sample in a study of blood T cell repertoires in COVID-19. This table comes from immunoSEQ multiplex PCR, and its TCRdb copy is limited to in-frame clones, with some not included. The sample has 150,000 to 200,000 clones, approximately 88% seen once. Sequenced input: peripheral blood. The receptors shown here come from a woman in her twenties or thirties with acute or convalescent COVID-19.

The chain combines TRBV30 with TRBJ2-3; TRBD2 might be the D (6 bases). V was trimmed by 5 bases and J by 1 base, leaving 16 bases between them. The CDR3 is 15 amino acids. Germline V gene lookup returns CDR1 GTSNPN and CDR2 SVGIG (reference sequence). CDR3: CAWSPRRAGTDTQYF. CDR3 sequence (DNA): TGTGCCTGGTCGCCTAGGAGGGCCGGCACAGATACGCAGTATTTT.

The genes are TRBV4-2 and TRBJ2-3; no clear D gene. This CDR3 region has 15 residues. Trimming left V 4 bases short and J 1 base short, with 12 bases between. Germline-derived CDR1 and CDR2 are LGHNA and YNFKEQ. In nucleotides, the CDR3 is TGTGCCAGCAGCCTCCAAAGCACAGGCACAGATACGCAGTATTTT. Amino acids: CASSLQSTGTDTQYF.

The chain is built from TRBV28 and TRBJ2-3, with D uncertain. Trimming removed 4 bases at V and 2 bases at J, with 7 bases between. CDR1 is MDHEN and CDR2 is SYDVKM in the germline V gene. The CDR3 loop spans 13 amino acids. The CDR3 DNA reads as TGTGCCAGCAGTTCAGGCCCCACAGATACGCAGTATTTT. Protein product: CASSSGPTDTQYF.